The 6 T cell receptor beta chains in this list originate from one sample, sequenced in a study of T cell responses to AZD1222 COVID-19 vaccine. Method: immunoSEQ multiplex PCR; TCRdb's copy keeps in-frame clones and lacks some. Of about 56,000 clones in the sample, around 90% were seen once. The specimen comprised peripheral blood, sampled on day 0 of AZD1222 vaccination. The receptors stem from an adult in good health.

The chain combines TRBV30 with TRBJ2-7, with 8 positions matching TRBD2. The V and J ends lost 3 bases and 5 bases, in that order; junction bases with no gene match: 9. CDR3 length: 14 residues. Germline CDR1 reads GTSNPN; CDR2 reads SVGIG (reference sequence). Here the CDR3 DNA reads TGTGCCTGGAGGGCAGGGCGGGAGGAGGACGAGCAGTACTTC. This translates into CAWRAGREEDEQYF.

In DNA, the CDR3 is TGTGCCAGCACCTTCAGGCGGAGTTACAGGAACACCGGGGAGCTGTTTTTT. Protein product: CASTFRRSYRNTGELFF. V and J are TRBV5-6 and TRBJ2-2, with no clear D. This CDR3 contains 17 residues. Germline V lookup: CDR1 SGHDT, CDR2 YYEEEE. The V and J ends lost 6 bases and 1 base respectively, with 19 bases between them. Full variable domain (rest looked up from reference TRBV5-6 and TRBJ2-2): DAGVTQSPTHLIKTRGQQVTLRCSPKSGHDTVSWYQQALGQGPQFIFQYYEEEERQRGNFPDRFSGHQFPNYSSELNVNALLLGDSALYLCASTFRRSYRNTGELFFGEGSRLTVL.

This clone appeared a single time. The same CDR3 is also encoded by other DNA sequences in this sample. V and J are TRBV6-5 and TRBJ2-2; the D is unclear. The ends were cut back, 4 bases at V and 7 bases at J, with 4 bases in the middle. CDR1 MNHEY and CDR2 SVGAGI come from the germline V gene. The CDR3 runs to 11 residues. DNA for the CDR3: TGTGCCAGCAGTTTACTCGGGGAGCTGTTTTTT. Its protein is CASSLLGELFF.

The chain has TRBV27 and TRBJ1-5; D might be TRBD1 (6 bases). V lost 4 bases and J 4 bases, leaving 23 bases between the germline ends. The CDR3 contains 18 residues. Germline assignment: CDR1 MNHEY and CDR2 SMNVEV (reference sequence). The CDR3 is CASSSLIGTLKRNQPQHF. The CDR3 DNA reads TGTGCCAGCAGTTCGCTAATCGGGACACTCAAACGAAATCAGCCCCAGCATTTT.

V usage is TRBV2 and J usage is TRBJ1-2; D is perhaps TRBD1 (6 bases). CDR3 length equals 14 residues. Germline lookup yields CDR1 SNHLY and CDR2 FYNNEI. The V gene lost 7 bases and the J gene lost 2 bases, with 14 bases spanning the gap. In DNA, the CDR3 is TGTGCCAGCACCGGACAGCATAGAAACTATGGCTACACCTTC. Translation: CASTGQHRNYGYTF. Full variable domain (missing parts from reference TRBV2 and TRBJ1-2): EPEVTQTPSHQVTQMGQEVILRCVPISNHLYFYWYRQILGQKVEFLVSFYNNEISEKSEIFDDQFSVERPDGSNFTLKIRSTKLEDSAMYFCASTGQHRNYGYTFGSGTRLTVV.

The rearrangement links TRBV6-5 to TRBJ1-1, with 7 nucleotides matching TRBD1. Looked up from germline, CDR1 is MNHEY and CDR2 is SVGAGI. The V segment lost 6 bases and the J segment 11 bases; nucleotides outside the gene matches: 9. There are 12 residues in the CDR3. The CDR3 loop reads CASSRTGEDAFF. In nucleotides, the CDR3 is TGTGCCAGCAGCCGAACAGGGGAGGACGCTTTCTTT.